The rows below give T cell receptor beta chains drawn from one sample of a study of blood T cells in healthy people across ages. TCRdb used MiXCR to reprocess the 5' RACE reads, holding one entry per CDR3 protein. The table lists roughly 700,000 distinct CDR3 sequences, less than 40% of them singletons. The sample taken for sequencing was blood. These receptors came from a woman over 75 in good health. Both conserved end residues are part of each CDR3. D genes are given only for firm matches. A row's size may be missing; if present it is once, few, many or a size class.

CDR3 DNA,CDR3 protein,V gene,J gene,clone size,D gene
TGTACCAGTCGTCGAGGGACTAGCGGGGGAGATTACAATGAGCAGTTCTTC,CTSRRGTSGGDYNEQFF,TRBV6-4,TRBJ2-1,few,TRBD2
TGCAGTGCTAGCTGGGACAGGGGTTCATATAGCAATCAGCCCCAGCATTTT,CSASWDRGSYSNQPQHF,TRBV20-1,TRBJ1-5,many,TRBD1
TGCAGTGCCACCTCACGTGTGGTAGCGGGCCACAATGAGCAGTTCTTC,CSATSRVVAGHNEQFF,TRBV20-1,TRBJ2-1,.,TRBD2
TGCAGTGCTAGAGATCGAAGACAGGTATACTTGAACACTGAAGCTTTCTTT,CSARDRRQVYLNTEAFF,TRBV20-1,TRBJ1-1,.,.
TGTGCCAGCACCCCCGGTACAGGGGTAGTGTTGAACACTGAAGCTTTCTTT,CASTPGTGVVLNTEAFF,TRBV27,TRBJ1-1,.,TRBD1
TGCAGTGCTAGAGATCTCGCCAACCCGGGGGCCCAGTACTTC,CSARDLANPGAQYF,TRBV20-1,TRBJ2-5,many,.
TGCAGTCACCCACATGGGGGAAGGGGCAATGAGCAGTTCTTC,CSHPHGGRGNEQFF,TRBV20-1,TRBJ2-1,.,.
TGTGCCAGCAGGCTGGACGGACCCTACGAGCAGTACTTC,CASRLDGPYEQYF,TRBV9,TRBJ2-7,few,.
TGTGCCAGCAGCTTAGCGAGTCCTAGCGGTAGCACAGATACGCAGTATTTT,CASSLASPSGSTDTQYF,TRBV7-9,TRBJ2-3,few,TRBD2
TGCAGTGCTAGTGGGGGACTAGCGGGGGGGTACAATGAGCAGTTCTTC,CSASGGLAGGYNEQFF,TRBV20-1,TRBJ2-1,.,TRBD2
TGTGCCAGCAGCTTAGAGACTAGCGGGGGGGCCATATCGCAGTATTTT,CASSLETSGGAISQYF,TRBV11-2,TRBJ2-3,.,TRBD2
TGTGCCAGCAGCTTATTGGGACAGGGGGCGAACAATGAGCGGTTCTTC,CASSLLGQGANNERFF,TRBV7-9,TRBJ2-1,.,TRBD1
TGTGCTAGTGGCCAGGGGTCGGGCGGAGAGACCCAGTACTTC,CASGQGSGGETQYF,TRBV12-5,TRBJ2-5,many,.
TGTGCCAGCAGCCAGTATACCGGGACAGGGGGCACAGATACGCAGTATTTT,CASSQYTGTGGTDTQYF,TRBV3-1,TRBJ2-3,.,TRBD1
TGCAGCGTTGATTCGGGCCAAGAGACCCAGTACTTC,CSVDSGQETQYF,TRBV29-1,TRBJ2-5,many,.
TGTGCCAGCAGCCTGGGGATCACCTACAATGAGCAGTTCTTC,CASSLGITYNEQFF,TRBV7-2,TRBJ2-1,many,.
TGTGCCAGCAGTTACAGGGGGAAACATGAAAAACTGTTTTTT,CASSYRGKHEKLFF,TRBV6-6,TRBJ1-4,.,.
TGCGCCAGCAGCTTGAGGCTGAGCACAGATACGCAGTATTTT,CASSLRLSTDTQYF,TRBV5-1,TRBJ2-3,many,.
TGCGCCAGCACCCCGGGAGGCTCGAACACTGAAGCTTTCTTT,CASTPGGSNTEAFF,TRBV5-1,TRBJ1-1,.,.
TGTGCCAGCAGAGTTAGGACAGGGTTCTACGAGCAGTACTTC,CASRVRTGFYEQYF,TRBV7-2,TRBJ2-7,once,TRBD1
TGTGCCAGCAGTGGTCAAGGAGGAGGGATAATTAGCAATCAGCCCCAGCATTTT,CASSGQGGGIISNQPQHF,TRBV2,TRBJ1-5,few,.
TGTGCCAGCAGTTCAGCCGGGACAGGGGTTAGGGAGCAGTACTTC,CASSSAGTGVREQYF,TRBV12-3/TRBV12-4,TRBJ2-7,many,TRBD1
TGTGCCAGCAGCCAAGGGAGGGACGCCGGCCGGGGGCAGTTCTTC,CASSQGRDAGRGQFF,TRBV3-1,TRBJ2-1,once,.
TGTGCCAGCAGCCAACCATGGACTAGTCAAGAGACCCAGTACTTC,CASSQPWTSQETQYF,TRBV3-1,TRBJ2-5,.,TRBD2